These 2 T cell receptor beta chains share one sample of origin, sequenced in a study of read filtering for tumor transcriptome and immune sequencing. The library was built from about 400 ng RNA with molecular barcoded adaptors for alpha/delta and beta/gamma chains. TCRdb itself ran the reads through MiXCR, one entry per CDR3 protein. The sample lists about 86,000 distinct CDR3 sequences; around 12% were seen once. The sequenced sample was a population of CD138-negative cells sorted from bone marrow. The receptors stem from a donor at least 40 years old with multiple myeloma.

This clonotype was recorded at least ten times. The V gene is TRBV20-1, the J gene TRBJ1-2, with a tentative D call TRBD1 (6 bases). CDR1 is DFQATT and CDR2 is SNEGSKA in the germline V gene (reference sequence). This CDR3 comprises 16 residues. Deletions cut 0 bases from V and 2 bases from J, with 16 bases between. The DNA for the CDR3 is TGCAGTGCTAGAGAACCGGGGGCGAAGTGGAACTATGGCTACACCTTC. This encodes CSAREPGAKWNYGYTF.

This clonotype has a count of ten or more. V usage is TRBV5-1 and J usage is TRBJ2-1, with TRBD2 matching 9 bases. Germline loops: CDR1 SGHRS, CDR2 YFSETQ. This CDR3 spans 14 amino acids. The junction had 7 bases not matched to a gene; V was cut back by 4 bases and J by 8 bases. DNA of the CDR3: TGCGCCAGCAGCAATAGCGGGAGTGGGCATGAGCAGTTCTTC. This encodes CASSNSGSGHEQFF. The full variable domain, completed using reference TRBV5-1 and TRBJ2-1, is KAGVTQTPRYLIKTRGQQVTLSCSPISGHRSVSWYQQTPGQGLQFLFEYFSETQRNKGNFPGRFSGRQFSNSRSEMNVSTLELGDSALYLCASSNSGSGHEQFFGPGTRLTVL.